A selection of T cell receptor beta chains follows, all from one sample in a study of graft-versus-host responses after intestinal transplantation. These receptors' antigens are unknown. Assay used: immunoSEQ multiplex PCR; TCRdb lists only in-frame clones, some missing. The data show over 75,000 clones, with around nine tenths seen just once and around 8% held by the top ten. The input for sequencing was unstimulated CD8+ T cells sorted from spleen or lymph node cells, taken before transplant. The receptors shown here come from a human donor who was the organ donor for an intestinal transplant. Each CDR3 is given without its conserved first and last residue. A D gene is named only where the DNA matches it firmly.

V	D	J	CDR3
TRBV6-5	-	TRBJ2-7	ASTEGESPFYEQY
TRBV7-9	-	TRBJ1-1	ASMDGGEGNTEAF
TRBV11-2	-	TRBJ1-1	ASSLPYFRDKNTEAF
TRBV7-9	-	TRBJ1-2	ASSLARGNYGYT
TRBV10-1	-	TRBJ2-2	ASSEFGWGRENTGELF
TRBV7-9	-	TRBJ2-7	ASSDPLSYEQY
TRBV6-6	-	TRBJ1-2	ASSYEGYSYT
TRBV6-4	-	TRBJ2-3	ASSLTSGPTDTQY
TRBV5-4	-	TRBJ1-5	ASSQLDSRPQH
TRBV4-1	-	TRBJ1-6	ASSQAGDDSPLH
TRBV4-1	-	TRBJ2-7	ASSQLIRGTPYEQY
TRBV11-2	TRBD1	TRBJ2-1	ASRTTGDEQF
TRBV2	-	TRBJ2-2	ASSEAAGGGFTGELF
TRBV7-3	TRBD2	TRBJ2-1	ASSPSGSSYNEQF
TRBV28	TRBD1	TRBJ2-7	ASSLLKGAGSYEQY
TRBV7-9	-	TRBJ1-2	ASSLVPTGFYGYT
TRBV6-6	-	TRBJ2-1	ASSYSVKRAYNEQF
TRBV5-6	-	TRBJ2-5	ASSPLTKYGTQY
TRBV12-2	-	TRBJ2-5	ASRLEGGEEGGPGETQY
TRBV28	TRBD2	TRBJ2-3	ASSFGGAADTQY
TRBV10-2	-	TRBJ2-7	ASTGQAKTYEQY
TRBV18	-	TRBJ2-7	ASSPTSYEQY
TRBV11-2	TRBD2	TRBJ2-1	ASRTGGEQF
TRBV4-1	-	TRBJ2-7	ASSQEPGQTYEQY
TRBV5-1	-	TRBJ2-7	ASSFWSPGEQY
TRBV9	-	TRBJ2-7	ASSPRSYTYEQY
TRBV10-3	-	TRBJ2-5	AISESARGGETQY
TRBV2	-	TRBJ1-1	ASRKTRRGRESEAF
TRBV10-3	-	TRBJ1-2	AIRKNRARNYGYT
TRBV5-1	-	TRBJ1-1	ASSSKLGARTEAF
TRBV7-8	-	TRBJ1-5	ASSPPMGMNQPQH
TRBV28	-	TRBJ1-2	ASRPAGVNYGYT
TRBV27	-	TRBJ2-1	ASSFKDALSEQF